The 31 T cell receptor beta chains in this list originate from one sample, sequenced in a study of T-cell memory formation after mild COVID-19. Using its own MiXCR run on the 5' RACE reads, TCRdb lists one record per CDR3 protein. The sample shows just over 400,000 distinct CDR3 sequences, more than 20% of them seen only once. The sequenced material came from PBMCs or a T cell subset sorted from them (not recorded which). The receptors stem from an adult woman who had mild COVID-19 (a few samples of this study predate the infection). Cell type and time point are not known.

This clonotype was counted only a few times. Here the CDR3 DNA reads TGTGCCAGCAGTTTAACAGGGGGCGCCGAGGAAGCTTTCTTT. Translating gives CASSLTGGAEEAFF. The chain links TRBV12-3 or TRBV12-4 to TRBJ1-1; 9 bases agree with TRBD1. This CDR3 has 14 residues. Trimming at V came to 2 bases and at J to 8 bases, leaving 6 bases not matched to a gene.

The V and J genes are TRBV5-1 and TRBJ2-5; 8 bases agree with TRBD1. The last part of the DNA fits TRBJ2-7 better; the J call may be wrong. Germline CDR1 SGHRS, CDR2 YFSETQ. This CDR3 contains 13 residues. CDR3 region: CASSFGQGSEQYF. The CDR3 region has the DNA TGCGCCAGCAGCTTTGGACAGGGCAGCGAGCAGTACTTC.

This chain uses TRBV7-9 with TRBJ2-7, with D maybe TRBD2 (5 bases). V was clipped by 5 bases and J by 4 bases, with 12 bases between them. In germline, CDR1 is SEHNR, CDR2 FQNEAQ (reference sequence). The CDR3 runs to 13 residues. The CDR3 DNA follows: TGTGCCAGCAGCCCGCCTAGCAAATACGAGCAGTACTTC. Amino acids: CASSPPSKYEQYF.

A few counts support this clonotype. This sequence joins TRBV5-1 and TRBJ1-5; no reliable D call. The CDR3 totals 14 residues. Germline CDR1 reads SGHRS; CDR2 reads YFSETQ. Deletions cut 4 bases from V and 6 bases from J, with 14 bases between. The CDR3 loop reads CASSPALNVQPQHF. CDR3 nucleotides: TGCGCCAGCAGCCCGGCCCTAAACGTTCAGCCCCAGCATTTT.

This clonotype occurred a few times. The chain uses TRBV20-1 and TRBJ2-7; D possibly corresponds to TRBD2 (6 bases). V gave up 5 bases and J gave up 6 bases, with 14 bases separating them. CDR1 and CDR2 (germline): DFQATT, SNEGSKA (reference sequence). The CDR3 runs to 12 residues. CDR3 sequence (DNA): TGCAGTGCTCGCAGGGACGGGGGCGAGCAGTACTTC. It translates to CSARRDGGEQYF.

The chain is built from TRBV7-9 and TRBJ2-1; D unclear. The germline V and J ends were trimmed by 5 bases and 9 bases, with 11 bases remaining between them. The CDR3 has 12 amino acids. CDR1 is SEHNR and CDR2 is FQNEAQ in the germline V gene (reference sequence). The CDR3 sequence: CASSHQSLEQFF. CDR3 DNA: TGTGCCAGCAGCCATCAGAGCCTTGAGCAGTTCTTC.

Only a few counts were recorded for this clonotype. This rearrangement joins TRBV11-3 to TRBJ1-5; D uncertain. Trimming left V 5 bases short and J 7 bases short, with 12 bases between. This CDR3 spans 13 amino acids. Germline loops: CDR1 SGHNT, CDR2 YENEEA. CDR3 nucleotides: TGTGCCAGCAGCCTCCTCTACGGCCAGCCCCAGCATTTT. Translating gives CASSLLYGQPQHF.

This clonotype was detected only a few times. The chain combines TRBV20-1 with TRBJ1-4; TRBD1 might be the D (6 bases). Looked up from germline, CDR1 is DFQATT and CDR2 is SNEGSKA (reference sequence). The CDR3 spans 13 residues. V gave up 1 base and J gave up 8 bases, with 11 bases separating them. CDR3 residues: CSARGGAEEKLFF. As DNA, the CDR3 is TGCAGTGCTAGAGGGGGGGCGGAAGAAAAACTGTTTTTT.

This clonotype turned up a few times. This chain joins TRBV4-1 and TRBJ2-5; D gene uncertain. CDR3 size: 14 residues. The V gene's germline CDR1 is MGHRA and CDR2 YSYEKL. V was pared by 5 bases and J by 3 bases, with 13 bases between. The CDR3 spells CASSLRRGEETQYF. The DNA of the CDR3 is TGCGCCAGCAGCTTAAGACGAGGTGAAGAGACCCAGTACTTC.

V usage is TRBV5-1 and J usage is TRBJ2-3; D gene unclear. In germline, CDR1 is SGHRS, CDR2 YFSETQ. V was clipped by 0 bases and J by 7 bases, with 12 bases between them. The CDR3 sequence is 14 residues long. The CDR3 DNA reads TGCGCCAGCAGCTTGGAAGGTTTGCGAAATACGCAGTATTTT. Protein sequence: CASSLEGLRNTQYF.

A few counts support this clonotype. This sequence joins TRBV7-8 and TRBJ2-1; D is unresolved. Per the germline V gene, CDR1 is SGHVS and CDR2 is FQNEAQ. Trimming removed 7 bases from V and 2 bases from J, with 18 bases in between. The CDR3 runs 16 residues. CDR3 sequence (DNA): TGTGCCAGCACCACCGTGAGTAGTAGTCCCTACAATGAGCAGTTCTTC. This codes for CASTTVSSSPYNEQFF.

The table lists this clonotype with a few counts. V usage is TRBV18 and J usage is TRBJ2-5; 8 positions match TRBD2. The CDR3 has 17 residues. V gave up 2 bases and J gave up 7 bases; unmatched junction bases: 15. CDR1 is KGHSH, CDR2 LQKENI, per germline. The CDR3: CASSPTVHEAGVGTQYF. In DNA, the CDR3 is TGTGCCAGCTCACCAACCGTCCACGAAGCGGGAGTAGGGACCCAGTACTTC.

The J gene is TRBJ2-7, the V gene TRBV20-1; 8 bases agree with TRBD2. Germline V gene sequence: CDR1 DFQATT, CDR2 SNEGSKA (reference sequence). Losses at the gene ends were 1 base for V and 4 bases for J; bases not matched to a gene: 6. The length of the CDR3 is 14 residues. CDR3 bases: TGCAGTGCTAGAGGGTATAGCGGGGAATACGAGCAGTACTTC. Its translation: CSARGYSGEYEQYF.

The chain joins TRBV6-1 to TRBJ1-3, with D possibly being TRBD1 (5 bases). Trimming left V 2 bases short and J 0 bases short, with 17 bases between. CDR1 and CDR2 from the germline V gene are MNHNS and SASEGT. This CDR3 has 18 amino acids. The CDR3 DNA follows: TGTGCCAGCAGTGAATGGGACGTGAGATATCACTCTGGAAACACCATATATTTT. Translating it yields CASSEWDVRYHSGNTIYF.

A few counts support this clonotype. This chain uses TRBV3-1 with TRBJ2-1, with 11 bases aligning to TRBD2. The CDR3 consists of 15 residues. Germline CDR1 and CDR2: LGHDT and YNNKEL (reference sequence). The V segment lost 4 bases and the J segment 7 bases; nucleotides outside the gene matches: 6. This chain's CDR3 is CASSLLAGARNEQFF. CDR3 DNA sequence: TGTGCCAGCAGCCTACTAGCGGGGGCGAGAAATGAGCAGTTCTTC.

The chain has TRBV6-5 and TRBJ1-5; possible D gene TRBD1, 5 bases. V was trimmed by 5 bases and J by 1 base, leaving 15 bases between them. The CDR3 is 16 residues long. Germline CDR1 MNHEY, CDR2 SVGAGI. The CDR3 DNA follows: TGTGCCAGCAGTCTCCAGGGTCCCAGGAGCAATCAGCCCCAGCATTTT. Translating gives CASSLQGPRSNQPQHF.

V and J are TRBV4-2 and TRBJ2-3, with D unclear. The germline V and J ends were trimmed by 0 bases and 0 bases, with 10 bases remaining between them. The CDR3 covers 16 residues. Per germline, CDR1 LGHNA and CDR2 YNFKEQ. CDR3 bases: TGTGCCAGCAGCCAAGAGCGGCGCCTAAGCACAGATACGCAGTATTTT. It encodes CASSQERRLSTDTQYF.

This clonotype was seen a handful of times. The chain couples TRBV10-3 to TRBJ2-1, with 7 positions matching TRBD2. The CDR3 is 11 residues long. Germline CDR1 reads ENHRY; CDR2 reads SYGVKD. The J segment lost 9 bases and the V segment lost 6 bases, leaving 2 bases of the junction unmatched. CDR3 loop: CAIRERGEQFF. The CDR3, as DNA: TGTGCCATCAGGGAGCGGGGTGAGCAGTTCTTC.

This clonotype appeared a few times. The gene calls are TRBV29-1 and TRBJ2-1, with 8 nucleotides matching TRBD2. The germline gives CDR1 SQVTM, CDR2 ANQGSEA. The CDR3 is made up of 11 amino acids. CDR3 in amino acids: CGLAVYNEQFF. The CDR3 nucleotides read TGCGGACTAGCCGTATACAATGAGCAGTTCTTC.

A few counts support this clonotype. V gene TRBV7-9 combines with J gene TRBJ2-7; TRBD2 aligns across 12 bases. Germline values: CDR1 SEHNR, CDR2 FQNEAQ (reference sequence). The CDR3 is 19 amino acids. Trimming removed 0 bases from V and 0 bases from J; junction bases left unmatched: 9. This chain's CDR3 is CASSLALIGLAGNSYEQYF. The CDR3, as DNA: TGTGCCAGCAGCTTAGCTCTTATCGGACTAGCGGGGAACTCCTACGAGCAGTACTTC. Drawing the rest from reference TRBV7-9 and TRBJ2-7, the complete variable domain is DTGVSQNPRHKITKRGQNVTFRCDPISEHNRLYWYRQTLGQGPEFLTYFQNEAQLEKSRLLSDRFSAERPKGSFSTLEIQRTEQGDSAMYLCASSLALIGLAGNSYEQYFGPGTRLTVT.

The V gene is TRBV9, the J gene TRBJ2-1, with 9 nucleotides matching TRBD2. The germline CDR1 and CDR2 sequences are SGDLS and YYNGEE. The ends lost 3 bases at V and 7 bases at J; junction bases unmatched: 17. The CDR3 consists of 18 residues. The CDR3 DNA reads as TGTGCCAGCAGCGCATTCGGGGCGGGAGGGATGGTCGGGAATGAGCAGTTCTTC. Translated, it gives CASSAFGAGGMVGNEQFF.

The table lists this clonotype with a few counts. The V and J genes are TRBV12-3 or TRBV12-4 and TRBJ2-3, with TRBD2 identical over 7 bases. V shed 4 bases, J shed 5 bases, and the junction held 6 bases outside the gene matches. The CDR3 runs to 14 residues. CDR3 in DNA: TGTGCCAGCAGTTCTCCGGGGGGTCGAGATACGCAGTATTTT. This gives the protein CASSSPGGRDTQYF.

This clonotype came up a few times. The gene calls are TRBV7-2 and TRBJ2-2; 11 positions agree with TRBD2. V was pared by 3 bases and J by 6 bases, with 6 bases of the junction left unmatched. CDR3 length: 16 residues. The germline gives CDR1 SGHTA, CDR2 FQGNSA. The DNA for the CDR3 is TGTGCCAGCAGCTTCAGACTAGCGGGGAGCGCCGGGGAGCTGTTTTTT. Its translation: CASSFRLAGSAGELFF.

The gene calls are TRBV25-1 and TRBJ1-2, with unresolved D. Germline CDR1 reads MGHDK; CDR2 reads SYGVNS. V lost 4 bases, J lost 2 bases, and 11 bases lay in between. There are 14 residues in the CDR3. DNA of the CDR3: TGTGCCAGCAGTGTTGGTGAGCGAAACTATGGCTACACCTTC. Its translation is CASSVGERNYGYTF.

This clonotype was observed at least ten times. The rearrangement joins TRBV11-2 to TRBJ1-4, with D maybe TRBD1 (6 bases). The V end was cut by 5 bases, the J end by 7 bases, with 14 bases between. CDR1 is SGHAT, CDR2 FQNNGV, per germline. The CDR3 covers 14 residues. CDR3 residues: CASSTGRGGEKLFF. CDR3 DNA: TGTGCCAGCAGCACAGGGCGGGGAGGTGAAAAACTGTTTTTT.

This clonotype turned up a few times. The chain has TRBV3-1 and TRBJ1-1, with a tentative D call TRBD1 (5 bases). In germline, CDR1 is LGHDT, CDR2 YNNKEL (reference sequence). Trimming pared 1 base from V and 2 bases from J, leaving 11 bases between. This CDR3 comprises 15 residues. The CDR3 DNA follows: TGTGCCAGCAGCCAAGGGGGCAGGTTCAACACTGAAGCTTTCTTT. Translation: CASSQGGRFNTEAFF. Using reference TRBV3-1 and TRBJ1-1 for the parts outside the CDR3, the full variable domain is DTAVSQTPKYLVTQMGNDKSIKCEQNLGHDTMYWYKQDSKKFLKIMFSYNNKELIINETVPNRFSPKSPDKAHLNLHINSLELGDSAVYFCASSQGGRFNTEAFFGQGTRLTVV.

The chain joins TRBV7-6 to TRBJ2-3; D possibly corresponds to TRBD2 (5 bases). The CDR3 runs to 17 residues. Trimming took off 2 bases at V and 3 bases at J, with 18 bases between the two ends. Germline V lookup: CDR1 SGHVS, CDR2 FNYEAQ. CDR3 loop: CASSLLYSGFGTDTQYF. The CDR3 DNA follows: TGTGCCAGCAGCTTATTGTATTCGGGGTTCGGGACAGATACGCAGTATTTT.

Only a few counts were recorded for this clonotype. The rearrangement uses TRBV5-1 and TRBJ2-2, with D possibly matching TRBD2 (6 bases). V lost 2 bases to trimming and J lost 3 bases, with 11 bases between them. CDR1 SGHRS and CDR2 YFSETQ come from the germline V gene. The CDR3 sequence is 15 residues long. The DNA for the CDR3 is TGCGCCAGCAGCTTAGGCGGGGAGTACACCGGGGAGCTGTTTTTT. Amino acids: CASSLGGEYTGELFF.

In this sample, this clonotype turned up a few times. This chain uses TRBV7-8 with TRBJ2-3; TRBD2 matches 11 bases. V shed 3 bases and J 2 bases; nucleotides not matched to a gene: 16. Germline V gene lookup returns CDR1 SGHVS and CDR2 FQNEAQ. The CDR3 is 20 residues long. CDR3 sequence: CASSFAGSGRALNITDTQYF. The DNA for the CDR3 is TGTGCCAGCAGCTTCGCGGGTAGCGGGAGGGCGCTTAACATCACAGATACGCAGTATTTT.

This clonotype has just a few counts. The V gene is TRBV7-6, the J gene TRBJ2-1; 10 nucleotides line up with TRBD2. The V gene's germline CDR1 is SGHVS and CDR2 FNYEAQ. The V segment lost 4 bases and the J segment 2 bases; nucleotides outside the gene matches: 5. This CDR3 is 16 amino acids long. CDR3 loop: CASSSVAGGPYNEQFF. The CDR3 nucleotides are TGTGCCAGCAGCTCCGTAGCGGGGGGCCCCTACAATGAGCAGTTCTTC.

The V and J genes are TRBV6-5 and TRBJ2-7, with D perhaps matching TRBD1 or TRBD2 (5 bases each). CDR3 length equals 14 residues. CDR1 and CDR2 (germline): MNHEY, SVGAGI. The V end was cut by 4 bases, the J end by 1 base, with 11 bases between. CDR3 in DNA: TGTGCCAGCAGTTCTCCGGGACGGTCCTACGAGCAGTACTTC. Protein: CASSSPGRSYEQYF.